These 9 T cell receptor beta chains were sequenced from one sample in a study of blood T cell repertoires in COVID-19. The assay was immunoSEQ multiplex PCR, and TCRdb's table has in-frame clones only and misses some. Counted here are under 300,000 clones, about 88% occurring once; the ten biggest clones make up 2% to 2.5%. Sequences were obtained from peripheral blood. Source of these receptors: a woman in her forties who had recovered from COVID-19.

V gene TRBV5-3 combines with J gene TRBJ2-3; D might be TRBD1 (6 bases). TRBV5-3 has ORF status, its function being uncertain. The CDR3 length is 16 residues. V lost 1 base and J 1 base, leaving 13 bases between the germline ends. The CDR3 loop reads CARSLSPRQGTDTQYF. The CDR3 bases are TGTGCCAGAAGCTTGTCCCCTCGACAGGGCACAGATACGCAGTATTTT.

The chain combines TRBV2 with TRBJ1-6; unclear D gene. Trimming took 7 bases from V and 8 from J, leaving 12 bases between them. The CDR3 loop spans 13 amino acids. CDR1 and CDR2 from the germline V gene are SNHLY and FYNNEI. The DNA of the CDR3 is TGTGCCAGCATGGGAGACGTGGATTCACCCCTCCACTTT. Its protein product is CASMGDVDSPLHF. The full variable domain, completed using reference TRBV2 and TRBJ1-6, is EPEVTQTPSHQVTQMGQEVILRCVPISNHLYFYWYRQILGQKVEFLVSFYNNEISEKSEIFDDQFSVERPDGSNFTLKIRSTKLEDSAMYFCASMGDVDSPLHFGNGTRLTVT.

This clone was detected once. The chain carries TRBV6-5 and TRBJ1-4, with TRBD1 identical over 7 bases. The J segment lost 5 bases and the V segment lost 2 bases, leaving 5 bases of the junction unmatched. The CDR3 is made up of 15 amino acids. Germline V CDR1 and CDR2: MNHEY, SVGAGI. DNA for the CDR3: TGTGCCAGCAGTTACCAGGGACAGAGAAATGAAAAACTGTTTTTT. Translating it yields CASSYQGQRNEKLFF.

The CDR3 DNA sequence: TGTGCCGGTGCGGGACAGCCTCTTGAATTATACGAGCAGTACTTC. Translated, it gives CAGAGQPLELYEQYF. The chain has TRBV7-5 and TRBJ2-7; TRBD1 is the table's D call and was not checked against the DNA. TRBV7-5 is shown as a pseudogene. The CDR3 is 15 amino acids.

Notes on this clone: Other DNA sequences in the same sample also yield this CDR3. The chain couples TRBV19 to TRBJ2-2; 7 positions match TRBD1. This CDR3 comprises 14 residues. Germline CDR1 is LNHDA and CDR2 is SQIVND (reference sequence). After removal of 3 bases from V and 5 bases from J, the junction contained 3 bases not matched to a gene. For the CDR3, the DNA is TGTGCCAGTAGTATTGCAGGGGGTACCGGGGAGCTGTTTTTT. It codes for CASSIAGGTGELFF.

This chain joins TRBV4-3 and TRBJ1-1, with TRBD1 matching 8 bases. With V trimmed by 5 bases and J by 4 bases, 24 bases remained unmatched. The CDR3 runs to 20 residues. CDR1 is LGHNA and CDR2 is YSLEER in the germline V gene. The CDR3 DNA sequence: TGCGCCAGCAGCATTTCCCCAGGGGGCAGCAGAAGCAGGAGGAGCACTGAAGCTTTCTTT. Encoded protein: CASSISPGGSRSRRSTEAFF.

The chain is built from TRBV6-1 and TRBJ2-2; the D is unclear. CDR1 MNHNS and CDR2 SASEGT come from the germline V gene. Trimming removed 6 bases from V and 5 bases from J, with 10 bases in between. The CDR3 covers 13 residues. Written as DNA, the CDR3 is TGTGCCAGCAGCACAACCCCGACCGGGGAGCTGTTTTTT. It translates to CASSTTPTGELFF.

The genes are TRBV28 and TRBJ2-7; 9 bases align to TRBD1. Germline V gene data show CDR1 as MDHEN and CDR2 as SYDVKM. V was pared by 7 bases and J by 3 bases, with 7 bases of the junction left unmatched. The CDR3 spans 14 residues. CDR3 in amino acids: CASTWTGAYYEQYF. The CDR3 DNA sequence: TGTGCCAGCACCTGGACAGGGGCTTACTACGAGCAGTACTTC.

This chain connects TRBV19 to TRBJ2-3; D unresolved. Germline V gene lookup returns CDR1 LNHDA and CDR2 SQIVND (reference sequence). The V and J ends lost 1 base and 2 bases respectively, with 16 bases between them. The CDR3 sequence is 17 residues long. CDR3: CASSIARSARATDTQYF. The CDR3 DNA follows: TGTGCCAGTAGTATAGCCCGCTCGGCTAGAGCCACAGATACGCAGTATTTT.